One and the same sample provided the 8 T cell receptor beta chains below, sequenced in a study of T cell repertoires in cytomegalovirus infection (dated by TCRdb to between 2017 and 2020). Antigens for these TCRs are unknown. Instrument on record: Illumina HiSeq 1500. TCRdb reprocessed the public reads (quality trimming at Q25 with fastp, clone calling with MiXCR) and kept in-frame beta chains. Each entry merges the rows of one CDR3 protein and shows their most common DNA and genes. This sample lists roughly 49,000 distinct CDR3 sequences; roughly 22% were detected once. Of the sample, approximately 90% is held by the ten largest clones. The sample's treatment or condition, from its label and the paper: in vitro stimulation with specific CMV peptide epitopes to enrich CMV-specific T cells. Sequenced here: CD8+ T cells from cultured PBMCs, sampled from culture after CMV antigen stimulation. The source is a human donor in good health (CMV status not recorded). Some clones in this sample may be carry-over from other donors' samples.

This chain joins TRBV4-2 and TRBJ2-7; the match to TRBD2 covers 11 bases. Germline V gives CDR1 LGHNA, CDR2 YNFKEQ. Unmatched junction bases numbered 5, after V lost 0 bases and J lost 4 bases. The CDR3 totals 16 residues. The CDR3 DNA follows: TGTGCCAGCAGCCAAGACCTAGCGGGAGGCGCGTACGAGCAGTACTTC. Protein: CASSQDLAGGAYEQYF.

This chain links TRBV7-2 with TRBJ2-3; 10 bases are shared with TRBD2. Germline-derived CDR1 and CDR2 are SGHTA and FQGNSA. The J segment lost 6 bases and the V segment lost 3 bases, leaving 6 bases of the junction unmatched. The CDR3 contains 15 residues. CDR3 sequence: CASSLSGGALDTQYF. Written as DNA, the CDR3 is TGTGCCAGCAGCTTGAGCGGGGGGGCGCTTGATACGCAGTATTTT.

CDR3 DNA: TGTGCCAGCAGCGCCAGAGGGGGGCCCGGAACAGATACGCAGTATTTT. Its translation: CASSARGGPGTDTQYF. J is TRBJ2-3 and V is TRBV5-5; the D gene could be TRBD1 or TRBD2 (6 bases each). The germline V gene encodes CDR1 SGHKS and CDR2 YYEKEE (reference sequence). V was shortened by 4 bases and J by 3 bases, with 18 bases between the two germline ends. This CDR3 has 16 residues.

This clonotype was counted a few times. This rearrangement joins TRBV7-8 to TRBJ2-5; D remains ambiguous. CDR1 and CDR2 (germline): SGHVS, FQNEAQ. The CDR3 covers 13 residues. The V and J ends lost 5 bases and 1 base respectively, with 8 bases between them. CDR3 nucleotide sequence: TGTGCCAGCAGCCCGTGGGTCCAAGAGACCCAGTACTTC. As protein: CASSPWVQETQYF.

This clonotype was recorded a few times. The rearrangement links TRBV19 to TRBJ1-1, with 10 bases identical to TRBD1. Germline values: CDR1 LNHDA, CDR2 SQIVND (reference sequence). The CDR3 has 12 amino acids. Unmatched junction bases numbered 7, after V lost 9 bases and J lost 9 bases. The CDR3 sequence is CASRGQGRKAFF. The CDR3 DNA is TGTGCCAGCAGGGGACAGGGGAGAAAAGCTTTCTTT.

The genes are TRBV5-4 and TRBJ2-3, with D tentatively TRBD1 (5 bases). Trimming took 2 bases from V and 0 from J, leaving 10 bases between them. Germline lookup yields CDR1 SGHNT and CDR2 YYREEE (reference sequence). The CDR3 is 15 residues long. The CDR3, as DNA: TGTGCCAGCAGCTTCAGGGTCTCTAGCACAGATACGCAGTATTTT. Translation: CASSFRVSSTDTQYF.

The gene calls are TRBV6-2 or TRBV6-3 and TRBJ2-2; 9 nucleotides line up with TRBD2. The CDR3 loop spans 14 amino acids. Germline lookup yields CDR1 MNHEY and CDR2 SVGEGT. Trimming took 4 bases from V and 5 from J; bases not matched to a gene: 2. CDR3 region: CASSFSGSTGELFF. For the CDR3, the DNA is TGTGCCAGCAGTTTTAGCGGGAGTACCGGGGAGCTGTTTTTT.

The V gene is TRBV18, the J gene TRBJ2-1; no reliable D call. V was cut by 6 bases and J by 4 bases, with 7 bases left in between. Germline CDR1 and CDR2: KGHSH and LQKENI. The CDR3 is 12 amino acids. In nucleotides, the CDR3 is TGTGCCAGCTCCGCCGATTACAATGAGCAGTTCTTC. It specifies CASSADYNEQFF.